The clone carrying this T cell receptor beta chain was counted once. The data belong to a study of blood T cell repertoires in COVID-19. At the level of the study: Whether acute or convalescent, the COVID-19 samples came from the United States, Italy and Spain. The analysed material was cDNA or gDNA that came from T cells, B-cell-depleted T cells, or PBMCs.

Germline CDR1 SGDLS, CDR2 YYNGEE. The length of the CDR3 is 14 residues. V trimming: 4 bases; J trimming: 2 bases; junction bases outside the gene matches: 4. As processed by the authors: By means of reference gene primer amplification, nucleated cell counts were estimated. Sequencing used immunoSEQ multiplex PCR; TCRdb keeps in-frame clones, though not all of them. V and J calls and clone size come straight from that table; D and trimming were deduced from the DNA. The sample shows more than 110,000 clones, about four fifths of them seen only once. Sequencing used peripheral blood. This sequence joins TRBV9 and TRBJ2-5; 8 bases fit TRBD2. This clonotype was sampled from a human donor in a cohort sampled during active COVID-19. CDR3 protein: CASSLPGGQETQYF. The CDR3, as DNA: TGTGCCAGCAGCCTCCCGGGGGGGCAAGAGACCCAGTACTTC.